Listed below are T cell receptor beta chains from one sample, sequenced in a study of long-term antiretroviral therapy in people with HIV. Generated by immunoSEQ multiplex PCR, the TCRdb table keeps only in-frame clones and is missing some. The table shows over 15,000 clones, with about 86% occurring only once. Source: unsorted PBMCs, taken approximately 2.3 years before starting antiretroviral therapy. All receptors derive from a woman younger than 45 with HIV. CDR3s include the opening cysteine and the closing phenylalanine or tryptophan. D genes are given only for firm matches. Part of the rows lack a size; the others show once, few, many or a class for expanded clones.

NA	TRBD1	TRBV9	TRBJ2-3	CASSKWDRGRADTQYF	TGTGCCAGCAGCAAGTGGGACAGGGGGCGAGCAGATACGCAGTATTTT
NA	NA	TRBV10-3	TRBJ1-3	CAISDLAGNTIYF	TGTGCCATCAGTGACCTCGCTGGAAACACCATATATTTT
few	NA	TRBV2	TRBJ2-1	CASSDWGPYNEQFF	TGTGCCAGCAGTGATTGGGGGCCCTACAATGAGCAGTTCTTC
few	TRBD2	TRBV4-3	TRBJ2-7	CASSLSGGAYEQYF	TGCGCCAGCAGCCTGTCCGGGGGGGCTTACGAGCAGTACTTC
NA	NA	TRBV5-8	TRBJ1-5	CASSARRGSNQPQHF	TGTGCCAGCAGCGCCCGGAGGGGTTCTAATCAGCCCCAGCATTTT
once	TRBD1	TRBV4-1	TRBJ1-1	CASSHPGQGPNTEAFF	TGCGCCAGCAGCCATCCGGGACAGGGACCGAACACTGAAGCTTTCTTT
NA	NA	TRBV28	TRBJ1-1	CASRPLEGDTEAFF	TGTGCCAGCAGACCCTTGGAGGGGGACACTGAAGCTTTCTTT
NA	NA	TRBV6-6	TRBJ2-5	CASSSQMQETQYF	TGTGCCAGCAGTTCCCAGATGCAAGAGACCCAGTACTTC
NA	NA	TRBV19	TRBJ2-7	CASSEGISYEQYF	TGTGCCAGTAGCGAAGGGATCTCCTACGAGCAGTACTTC
NA	TRBD1	TRBV5-1	TRBJ2-4	CASSRDSEKNIQYF	TGCGCCAGCTCAAGGGACAGCGAGAAAAACATTCAGTACTTC
NA	NA	TRBV25-1	TRBJ2-4	CASSETPNKNIQYF	TGTGCCAGCAGTGAAACACCGAACAAAAACATTCAGTACTTC
NA	NA	TRBV4-3	TRBJ1-1	CASSRASGEAFF	TGCGCCAGCAGCCGAGCTTCAGGGGAAGCTTTCTTT
NA	TRBD1	TRBV10-3	TRBJ2-7	CAISQPGQSYEQYF	TGTGCCATCAGTCAACCGGGACAGTCCTACGAGCAGTACTTC
few	NA	TRBV6-5	TRBJ2-7	CASSRDRATHEQYF	TGTGCCAGCAGTCGGGACCGGGCGACCCACGAGCAGTACTTC
NA	TRBD1	TRBV9	TRBJ1-2	CASSVGDRIVDYGYTF	TGTGCCAGCAGCGTAGGGGACAGGATCGTCGACTATGGCTACACCTTC
NA	NA	TRBV2	TRBJ2-7	CASSWGQFSSYEQYF	TGTGCCAGCAGTTGGGGGCAGTTCAGCTCCTACGAGCAGTACTTC
NA	NA	TRBV2	TRBJ1-6	CASSGLGAKVSPLHF	TGTGCCAGCAGTGGGTTAGGGGCGAAAGTTTCACCCCTCCACTTT
once	NA	TRBV7-9	TRBJ1-1	CAGSRGQIDRTEAFF	TGTGCCGGATCCAGGGGCCAGATCGACAGGACTGAAGCTTTCTTT
NA	TRBD2	TRBV7-2	TRBJ2-1	CASSKHTGTSGVSYNEQFF	TGTGCCAGCAGCAAACATACCGGGACTAGCGGGGTTTCCTACAATGAGCAGTTCTTC
NA	NA	TRBV10-3	TRBJ1-4	CAISSGTVNEKLFF	TGTGCCATCAGTTCCGGTACCGTGAATGAAAAACTGTTTTTT
few	NA	TRBV7-2	TRBJ2-5	CASSLVVQQETQYF	TGTGCCAGCAGCTTAGTTGTCCAACAAGAGACCCAGTACTTC
NA	NA	TRBV30	TRBJ1-5	CAWSVRGATGQPQHF	TGTGCCTGGAGTGTACGGGGGGCTACGGGTCAGCCCCAGCATTTT
NA	TRBD1	TRBV7-9	TRBJ1-4	CASSEGTGSEKLFF	TGTGCCAGCAGCGAAGGGACAGGGAGTGAAAAACTGTTTTTT
NA	NA	TRBV6-4	TRBJ1-5	CASSRDPNQPQHF	TGTGCCAGCAGTAGGGATCCCAATCAGCCCCAGCATTTT
NA	TRBD2	TRBV2	TRBJ2-2	CASSELLAGGELFF	TGTGCCAGCAGTGAATTGCTAGCGGGGGGGGAGCTGTTTTTT
NA	TRBD1	TRBV18	TRBJ1-5	CASSPLPGQGIYSNQPQHF	TGTGCCAGCTCACCACTACCCGGACAGGGGATCTATAGCAATCAGCCCCAGCATTTT
NA	TRBD1	TRBV18	TRBJ1-4	CASSPRTGGAGGEKLFF	TGTGCCAGCTCACCAAGGACAGGGGGCGCGGGAGGAGAAAAACTGTTTTTT
few	NA	TRBV19	TRBJ1-1	CASGGAHLTEAFF	TGTGCCAGTGGAGGGGCGCACCTCACTGAAGCTTTCTTT
NA	TRBD1	TRBV19	TRBJ2-5	CASGTGRHQETQYF	TGTGCCAGTGGGACAGGGAGACACCAAGAGACCCAGTACTTC
NA	NA	TRBV7-2	TRBJ1-2	CASRDPATPGFNYGYTF	TGTGCCAGCAGGGATCCAGCAACGCCAGGGTTTAACTATGGCTACACCTTC
NA	NA	TRBV5-5	TRBJ2-1	CASSLAGVVEYNEQFF	TGTGCCAGCAGCTTGGCCGGGGTCGTGGAGTACAATGAGCAGTTCTTC
once	NA	TRBV10-3	TRBJ1-4	CAISDPGKEKLFF	TGTGCCATCAGTGATCCCGGGAAGGAAAAACTGTTTTTT
NA	NA	TRBV18	TRBJ1-1	CASSPEGPNTEAFF	TGTGCCAGCTCACCGGAGGGACCGAACACTGAAGCTTTCTTT
NA	NA	TRBV7-8	TRBJ2-7	CASSLELGGEQYF	TGTGCCAGCAGCTTAGAATTAGGGGGCGAGCAGTACTTC
NA	NA	TRBV6-1	TRBJ1-2	CASSEVFISFPYGYTF	TGTGCCAGCAGTGAAGTCTTTATCTCATTCCCGTATGGCTACACCTTC
NA	TRBD1	TRBV18	TRBJ2-5	CASSPGTGRQETQYF	TGTGCCAGCTCACCAGGGACAGGGAGGCAAGAGACCCAGTACTTC
once	NA	TRBV19	TRBJ1-1	CASSIGTGMNTEAFF	TGTGCCAGTAGTATTGGTACAGGGATGAACACTGAAGCTTTCTTT
NA	TRBD1	TRBV18	TRBJ1-5	CASSPVRTGDQPQHF	TGTGCCAGCTCACCAGTAAGAACAGGGGATCAGCCCCAGCATTTT
NA	NA	TRBV18	TRBJ1-2	CASSSPTNYGYTF	TGTGCCAGCTCTAGCCCGACTAACTATGGCTACACCTTC
few	TRBD1	TRBV19	TRBJ1-2	CATRTGGGYTF	TGTGCCACCAGGACAGGAGGTGGCTACACCTTC
once	NA	TRBV19	TRBJ1-1	CASSGQLNTEAFF	TGTGCCAGTAGCGGACAGCTGAACACTGAAGCTTTCTTT
NA	NA	TRBV19	TRBJ1-5	CASSRGRSDPGKPQHF	TGTGCCAGTAGTAGGGGCCGCTCCGACCCCGGTAAGCCCCAGCATTTT
NA	NA	TRBV7-2	TRBJ2-2	CASSSLPPHTGELFF	TGTGCCAGCAGCTCCCTGCCACCCCACACCGGGGAGCTGTTTTTT
NA	NA	TRBV19	TRBJ1-2	CASESVKQGREGYTF	TGTGCCAGCGAGTCGGTCAAGCAGGGGCGCGAGGGCTACACCTTC
NA	NA	TRBV4-3	TRBJ2-1	CASSQDLGSSYNEQFF	TGCGCCAGCAGCCAAGATCTGGGGAGCTCCTACAATGAGCAGTTCTTC
NA	NA	TRBV6-1	TRBJ1-1	CASNGQVYTEAFF	TGTGCCAGCAACGGGCAGGTCTACACTGAAGCTTTCTTT
NA	NA	TRBV29-1	TRBJ1-1	CSVVHSETEAFF	TGCAGCGTTGTTCACAGTGAGACTGAAGCTTTCTTT
NA	NA	TRBV20-1	TRBJ1-2	CSAKDYGYTF	TGCAGTGCTAAGGACTATGGCTACACCTTC
NA	NA	TRBV7-9	TRBJ2-1	CASSLAWGAGANEQFF	TGTGCCAGCAGCTTAGCTTGGGGGGCGGGCGCCAATGAGCAGTTCTTC
NA	NA	TRBV5-1	TRBJ1-1	CASSYGHKNTEAFF	TGCGCCAGCAGCTACGGACATAAGAACACTGAAGCTTTCTTT
NA	TRBD1	TRBV30	TRBJ1-5	CAWSAGQVNQPQHF	TGTGCCTGGAGTGCTGGACAGGTCAATCAGCCCCAGCATTTT
NA	NA	TRBV29-1	TRBJ2-3	CSVPEGDTQYF	TGCAGCGTCCCGGAGGGAGATACGCAGTATTTT
NA	NA	TRBV5-6	TRBJ1-2	CASSSKGRTARNFYGYTF	TGTGCCAGCAGCTCCAAAGGCAGGACAGCTCGTAATTTCTATGGCTACACCTTC
NA	NA	TRBV27	TRBJ1-5	CASSLLDSSNQPQHF	TGTGCCAGCAGTTTATTGGACAGTAGCAATCAGCCCCAGCATTTT
NA	TRBD2	TRBV18	TRBJ2-7	CASSPRSGGQYEQYF	TGTGCCAGCTCACCACGGAGCGGGGGGCAATACGAGCAGTACTTC
NA	TRBD2	TRBV7-6	TRBJ2-2	CASSLEAGDTGELFF	TGTGCCAGCAGCTTAGAAGCGGGGGACACCGGGGAGCTGTTTTTT
NA	NA	TRBV5-1	TRBJ2-3	CASNRVSSTDTQYF	TGCGCCAGCAACCGGGTCTCTAGCACAGATACGCAGTATTTT
NA	NA	TRBV28	TRBJ2-5	CASSLPRGGSQETQYF	TGTGCCAGCAGTTTGCCCAGGGGGGGCAGCCAAGAGACCCAGTACTTC
NA	NA	TRBV7-7	TRBJ2-2	CASSLGGHRTGELFF	TGTGCCAGCAGCTTAGGGGGGCACCGCACCGGGGAGCTGTTTTTT
NA	NA	TRBV9	TRBJ2-3	CASSPRGPSTDTQYF	TGTGCCAGCAGCCCCCGCGGACCTAGCACAGATACGCAGTATTTT